This TCR beta chain was retrieved from a study of read filtering for tumor transcriptome and immune sequencing. The study's findings and limits: This fraction held mixed bone marrow immune cells after CD138-negative sorting.

CDR1 MNHEY and CDR2 SVGEGT come from the germline V gene. The length of the CDR3 is 12 residues. Molecular barcoded adaptors covering alpha/delta and beta/gamma chains were used on roughly 400 ng RNA. TCRdb re-called the reads with MiXCR, one entry per CDR3 protein. The table has about 27,000 distinct CDR3 sequences, 14% seen once. For this clonotype: The antigen remains unidentified. A read error is the likely source, as a far larger clone sits one nucleotide away.

The sequencing sample was made of a population of CD138-negative cells sorted from bone marrow. This chain links TRBV6-2 or TRBV6-3 with TRBJ2-1, with D possibly TRBD2 on 5 matching bases. The sequence derives from a donor aged 40 or older with multiple myeloma. The CDR3: CACSEGLGYEFF. The CDR3 bases are TGTGCCTGCAGCGAAGGACTTGGCTACGAGTTCTTC.